Included here is one TCR beta chain sequence, with context. The data stem from a study of T cells after yellow fever vaccination. This CDR3 contains 13 residues. Germline assignment: CDR1 LGHDT and CDR2 YNNKEL (reference sequence). The J segment lost 3 bases and the V segment lost 6 bases, leaving 2 bases of the junction unmatched. Universal primer sites and UMIs were introduced during 5'RACE template-switching synthesis of TCR cDNA. One entry per CDR3 protein results from TCRdb running MiXCR on the 5' RACE reads. The sample yields about 73,000 distinct CDR3 sequences, around 7.7% seen once. The rearrangement uses TRBV3-1 and TRBJ2-5, with TRBD2 identical over 9 bases. The receptor was derived from a man in his thirties or forties who received the YFV17D yellow fever vaccine. The sample in question was CD8+ T cells sorted from PBMCs, obtained on the day of the yellow fever booster vaccination. The CDR3 sequence is CASRAGGKETQYF. DNA of the CDR3: TGTGCCAGCAGGGCGGGAGGGAAAGAGACCCAGTACTTC.